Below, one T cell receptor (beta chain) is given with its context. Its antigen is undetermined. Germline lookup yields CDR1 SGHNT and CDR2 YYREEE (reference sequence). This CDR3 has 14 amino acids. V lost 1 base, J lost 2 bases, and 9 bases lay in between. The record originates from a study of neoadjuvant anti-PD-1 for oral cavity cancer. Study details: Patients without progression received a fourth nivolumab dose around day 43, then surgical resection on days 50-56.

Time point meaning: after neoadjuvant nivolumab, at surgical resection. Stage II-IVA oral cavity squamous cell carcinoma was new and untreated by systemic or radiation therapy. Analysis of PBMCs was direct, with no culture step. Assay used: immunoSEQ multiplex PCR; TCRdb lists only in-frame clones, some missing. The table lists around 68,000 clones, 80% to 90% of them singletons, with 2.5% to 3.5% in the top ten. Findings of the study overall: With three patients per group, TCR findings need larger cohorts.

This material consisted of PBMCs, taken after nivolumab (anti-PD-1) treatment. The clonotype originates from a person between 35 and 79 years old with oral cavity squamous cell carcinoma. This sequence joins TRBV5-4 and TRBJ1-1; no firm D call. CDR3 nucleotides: TGTGCCAGCAGCTTGACAGTTCCTAACACTGAAGCTTTCTTT. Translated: CASSLTVPNTEAFF.